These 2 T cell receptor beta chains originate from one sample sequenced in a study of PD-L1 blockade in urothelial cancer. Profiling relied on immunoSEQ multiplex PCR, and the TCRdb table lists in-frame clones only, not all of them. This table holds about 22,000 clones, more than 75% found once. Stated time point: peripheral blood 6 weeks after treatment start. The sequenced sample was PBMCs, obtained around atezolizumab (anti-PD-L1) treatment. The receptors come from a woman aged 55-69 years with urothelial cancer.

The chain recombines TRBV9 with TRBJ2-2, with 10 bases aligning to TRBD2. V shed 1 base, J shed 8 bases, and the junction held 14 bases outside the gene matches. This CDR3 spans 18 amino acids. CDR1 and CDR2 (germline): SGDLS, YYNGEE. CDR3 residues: CASSVKKRGGLFQGELFF. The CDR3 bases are TGTGCCAGCAGCGTAAAGAAGCGGGGGGGCCTTTTTCAAGGGGAGCTGTTTTTT.

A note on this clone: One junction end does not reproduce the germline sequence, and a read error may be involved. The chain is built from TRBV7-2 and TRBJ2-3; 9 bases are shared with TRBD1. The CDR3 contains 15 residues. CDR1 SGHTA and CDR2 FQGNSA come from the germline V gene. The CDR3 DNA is TGTGCCAGCACCTTATGGGGGACAGGGTCAGATACGCAGTATTTT. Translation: CASTLWGTGSDTQYF.